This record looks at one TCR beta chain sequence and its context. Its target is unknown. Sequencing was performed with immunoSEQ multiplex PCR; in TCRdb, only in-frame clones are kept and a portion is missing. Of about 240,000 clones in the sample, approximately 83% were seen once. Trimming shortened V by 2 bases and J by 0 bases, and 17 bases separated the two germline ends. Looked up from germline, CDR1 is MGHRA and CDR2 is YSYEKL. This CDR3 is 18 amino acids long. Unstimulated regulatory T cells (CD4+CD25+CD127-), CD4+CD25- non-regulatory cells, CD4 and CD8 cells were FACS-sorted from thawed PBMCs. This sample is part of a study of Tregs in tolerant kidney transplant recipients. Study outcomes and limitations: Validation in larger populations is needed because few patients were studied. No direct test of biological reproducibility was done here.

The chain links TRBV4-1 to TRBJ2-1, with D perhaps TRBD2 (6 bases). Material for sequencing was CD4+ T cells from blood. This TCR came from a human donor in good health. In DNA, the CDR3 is TGCGCCAGCAGCCAAACCCCGGGGGATACAAGCTCCTACAATGAGCAGTTCTTC. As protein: CASSQTPGDTSSYNEQFF.